The 2 T cell receptor beta chains reported below all come from one sample, sequenced in a study of T cell responses to AZD1222 COVID-19 vaccine (dated by TCRdb to the early 2020s). The sample's time point label is to be understood as: about 28 days (+/-7) after the second vaccine dose. Receptor amplification or capture employed the immunoSEQ multiplex PCR assay. Not all clones reach the TCRdb copy of this immuneACCESS table, which keeps in-frame sequences only. Checked studies attribute under half of the gap to unresolved V genes and leave the rest unexplained. In this sample the table shows 150,000 or so clones, approximately 90% of which occur a single time. More than 1% of the sample is taken by the ten largest. The material was peripheral blood, obtained 28 days after the second AZD1222 dose. The receptors originated from an adult who received the AZD1222 COVID-19 vaccine.

This clone was recorded only once. The chain has TRBV29-1 and TRBJ2-7; the D is unclear. CDR1 and CDR2 from the germline V gene are SQVTM and ANQGSEA. The CDR3 extends over 16 amino acids. The ends were cut back, 4 bases at V and 7 bases at J, with 26 bases in the middle. The CDR3 loop reads CSVGMHLRPNPGEQYF. As DNA, the CDR3 is TGCAGCGTTGGTATGCACCTTCGACCCAACCCCGGGGAGCAGTACTTC.

This chain connects TRBV7-3 to TRBJ2-1, with 10 bases that match TRBD1. V lost 7 bases, J lost 14 bases, and 11 bases stayed unmatched. Per germline, CDR1 SGHTA and CDR2 FQGTGA. The CDR3 is 13 residues long. DNA for the CDR3: TGTGCCAGCATGTTCGGACAGGGGGAAAAAAAGTTCTTC. Its protein product is CASMFGQGEKKFF.